This TCR beta chain was sequenced for a study of blood T cell repertoires in COVID-19. About the study: Samples taken during acute and convalescent COVID-19 were collected in the United States, Italy and Spain. The analysed material was cDNA or gDNA that came from T cells, B-cell-depleted T cells, or PBMCs.

Germline V gives CDR1 SGHAT, CDR2 FQNNGV. This CDR3 has 14 amino acids. Trimming left V 2 bases short and J 1 base short, with 5 bases between. This clone was seen only once. Per the original data handling: Nucleated cell number was recorded as an estimate derived from reference gene primer amplification. TCRdb's copy holds only in-frame clones and misses some; the assay was immunoSEQ multiplex PCR. That table supplies the V and J calls and clone size; D and trimming were determined from the DNA. The sample records fewer than 200,000 clones, approximately 79% being singletons. The chain is built from TRBV11-2 and TRBJ2-2; D call uncertain. Material: peripheral blood. The TCR comes from a woman at least 80 years old with acute or convalescent COVID-19. The CDR3 loop is CASSLNRNTGELFF. In DNA, the CDR3 is TGTGCCAGCAGCTTAAACAGGAACACCGGGGAGCTGTTTTTT.